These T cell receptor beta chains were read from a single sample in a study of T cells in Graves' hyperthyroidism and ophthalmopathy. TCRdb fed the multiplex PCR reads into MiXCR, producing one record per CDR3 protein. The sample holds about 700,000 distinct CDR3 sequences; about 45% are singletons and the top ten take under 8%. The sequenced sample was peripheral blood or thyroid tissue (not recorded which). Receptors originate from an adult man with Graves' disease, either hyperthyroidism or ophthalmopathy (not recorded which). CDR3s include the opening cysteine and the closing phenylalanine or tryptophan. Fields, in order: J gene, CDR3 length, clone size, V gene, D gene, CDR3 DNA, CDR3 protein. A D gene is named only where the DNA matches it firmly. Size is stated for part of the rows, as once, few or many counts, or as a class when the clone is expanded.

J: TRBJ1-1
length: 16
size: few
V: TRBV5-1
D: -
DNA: TGCGCCAGCAGCTTGGAACAATACCAGGGGAGCACTGAAGCTTTCTTT
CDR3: CASSLEQYQGSTEAFF

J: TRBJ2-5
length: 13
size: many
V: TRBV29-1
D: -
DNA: TGCACCGTTAGTGGGCAGGTCGGTGAGGCCCAGTACTTC
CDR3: CTVSGQVGEAQYF

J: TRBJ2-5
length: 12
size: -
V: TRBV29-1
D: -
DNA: TGCAGCCTAGTGATAGGCGGGGAGACCCAGTACTTC
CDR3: CSLVIGGETQYF

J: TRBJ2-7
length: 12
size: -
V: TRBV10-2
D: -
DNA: TGCGCCAGCAGTGGAAGAGGTAACGAGCAGTACTTC
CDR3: CASSGRGNEQYF

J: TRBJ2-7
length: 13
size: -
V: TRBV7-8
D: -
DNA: TGTGCCAGCAGGGCTACAGGGCCTTACGAGCAGTACTTC
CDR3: CASRATGPYEQYF

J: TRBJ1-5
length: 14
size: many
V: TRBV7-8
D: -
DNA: TGTGCCAGCAGCTTAGCGCGTAGCAATCAGCCCCAGCATTTT
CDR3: CASSLARSNQPQHF

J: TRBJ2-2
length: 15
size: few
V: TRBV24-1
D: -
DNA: TGTGCCACCAGTGACCCACGACAGGTCACCGGGGAGCTGTTTTTT
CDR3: CATSDPRQVTGELFF

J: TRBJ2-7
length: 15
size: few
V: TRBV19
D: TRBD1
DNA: TGTGCCAGTAGTATCGGGGGACAGGGGAGAGCCGAGCAGTACTTC
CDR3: CASSIGGQGRAEQYF

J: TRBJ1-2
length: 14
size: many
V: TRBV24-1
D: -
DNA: TGTGCCACCAGTGATTTGAGACGGACCGGAGGCTACACCTTC
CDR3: CATSDLRRTGGYTF

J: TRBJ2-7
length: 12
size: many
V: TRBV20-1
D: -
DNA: TGCAGTGCTAGCTGTCGGGCCTACGAGCAGTACTTC
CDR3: CSASCRAYEQYF

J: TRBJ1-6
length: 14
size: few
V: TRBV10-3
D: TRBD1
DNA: TGTGCCAGCAGTGGGGGACAGGGTGGTTCACCCCTCCACTTT
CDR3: CASSGGQGGSPLHF

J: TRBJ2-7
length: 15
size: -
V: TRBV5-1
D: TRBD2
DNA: TGCGCCAGCAGCGTTGAAGGGCTAGCGGGGTACGAGCAGTACTTC
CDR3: CASSVEGLAGYEQYF

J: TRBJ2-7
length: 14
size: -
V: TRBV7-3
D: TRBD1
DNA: TGTGCCAGCAGCTTAACCGGGACAGGGGACGAGCAGTACTTC
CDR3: CASSLTGTGDEQYF

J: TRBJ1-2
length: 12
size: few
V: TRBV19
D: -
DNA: TGTGCCAGTAAAGGGTGGGGTCAGGGCTACACCTTC
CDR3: CASKGWGQGYTF

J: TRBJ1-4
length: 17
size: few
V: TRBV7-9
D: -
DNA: TGTGCCAGCAGGGGGGACACAACGGGGAAAACTAATGAAAAACTGTTTTTT
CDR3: CASRGDTTGKTNEKLFF

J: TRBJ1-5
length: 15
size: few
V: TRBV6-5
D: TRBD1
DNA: TGTGCCAGCAGTGAAATACAAGACAGGGCTCAGCCCCAGCATTTT
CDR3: CASSEIQDRAQPQHF

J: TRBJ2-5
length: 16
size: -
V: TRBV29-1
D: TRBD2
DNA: TGCAGCGCTCAAGCCGGGAGGGTAGGAGACCAAGAGACCCAGTACTTC
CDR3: CSAQAGRVGDQETQYF

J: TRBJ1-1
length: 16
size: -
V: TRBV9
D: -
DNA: TGTGCCAGCAGCGTAGCTCGGGGGGGACCGAACACTGAAGCTTTCTTT
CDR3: CASSVARGGPNTEAFF